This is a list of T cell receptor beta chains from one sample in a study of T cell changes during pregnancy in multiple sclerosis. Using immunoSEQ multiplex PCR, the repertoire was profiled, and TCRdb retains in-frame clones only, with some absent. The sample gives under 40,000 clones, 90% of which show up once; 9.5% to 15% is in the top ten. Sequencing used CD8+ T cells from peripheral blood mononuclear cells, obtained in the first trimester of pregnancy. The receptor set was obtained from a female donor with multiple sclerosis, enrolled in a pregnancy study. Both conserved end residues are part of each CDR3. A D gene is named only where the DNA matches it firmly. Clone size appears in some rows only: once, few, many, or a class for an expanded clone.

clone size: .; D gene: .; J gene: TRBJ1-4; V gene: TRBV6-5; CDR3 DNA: TGTGCCAGCAGTTACCAGGCCAGTCCTAATGAAAAACTGTTTTTT; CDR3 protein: CASSYQASPNEKLFF
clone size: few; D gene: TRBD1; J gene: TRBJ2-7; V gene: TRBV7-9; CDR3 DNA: TGTGCCAGCAGCTCCTCGGACAGGGGGTTATACTCCTACGAGCAGTACTTC; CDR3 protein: CASSSSDRGLYSYEQYF
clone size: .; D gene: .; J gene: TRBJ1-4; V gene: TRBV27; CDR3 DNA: TGTGCCAGCAGCCGGTTCAGGGCGTTTGAAAAACTGTTTTTT; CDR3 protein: CASSRFRAFEKLFF
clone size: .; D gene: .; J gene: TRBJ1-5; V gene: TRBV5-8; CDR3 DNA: TGTGCCAGCAACTACCGCTATCAGCCCCAGCATTTT; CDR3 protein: CASNYRYQPQHF
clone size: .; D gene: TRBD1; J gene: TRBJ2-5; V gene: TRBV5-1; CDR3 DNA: TGCGCCAGCAGCTTGAAGGGGGCTAGTCAGGCGGAGACCCAGTACTTC; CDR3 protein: CASSLKGASQAETQYF
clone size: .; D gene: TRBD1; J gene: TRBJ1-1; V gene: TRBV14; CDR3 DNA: TGTGCCAGCAGCCAAAAGGGCACAGGGGTATTGCACACTGAAGCTTTCTTT; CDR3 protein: CASSQKGTGVLHTEAFF
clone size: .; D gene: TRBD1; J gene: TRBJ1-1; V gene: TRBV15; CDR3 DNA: TGTGCCACCAGCACACTTACAGGGGGACTTGCTGAAGCTTTCTTT; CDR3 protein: CATSTLTGGLAEAFF
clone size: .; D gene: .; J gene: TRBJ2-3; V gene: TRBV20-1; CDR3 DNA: TGCAGTGCTAGCAGGGTTGTTACGCAGTATTTT; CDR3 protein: CSASRVVTQYF
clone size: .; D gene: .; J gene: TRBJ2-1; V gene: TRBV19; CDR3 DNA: TGTGCCAGTAGTATTTTGCGTACAGATTACAATGAGCAGTTCTTC; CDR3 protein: CASSILRTDYNEQFF
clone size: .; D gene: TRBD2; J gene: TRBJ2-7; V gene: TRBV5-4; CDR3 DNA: TGTGCCAGCAGCTGGGGGACTAGCGGGAGTAACGAGCAGTACTTC; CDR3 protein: CASSWGTSGSNEQYF
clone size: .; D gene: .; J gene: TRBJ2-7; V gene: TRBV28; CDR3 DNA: TGTGCCAGCAGTTTTGGACAGACCTACGAGCAGTACTTC; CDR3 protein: CASSFGQTYEQYF
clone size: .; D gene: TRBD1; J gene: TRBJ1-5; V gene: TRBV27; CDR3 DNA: TGTGCCAGCCGGGACAGGGGGCTATATCAGCCCCAGCATTTT; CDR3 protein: CASRDRGLYQPQHF
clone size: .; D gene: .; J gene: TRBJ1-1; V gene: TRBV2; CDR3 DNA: TGTGCCAGCATGGGGGGGCCCACTGAAGCTTTCTTT; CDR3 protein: CASMGGPTEAFF
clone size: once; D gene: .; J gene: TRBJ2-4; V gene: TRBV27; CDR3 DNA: TGTGCCAGCAGTTTAGGTGGGATAGGGGACATTCAGTACTTC; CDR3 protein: CASSLGGIGDIQYF
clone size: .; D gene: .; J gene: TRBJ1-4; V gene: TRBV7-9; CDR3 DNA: TGTGCCAGCAGCTTGCCGGGAACTAATGAAAAACTGTTTTTT; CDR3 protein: CASSLPGTNEKLFF
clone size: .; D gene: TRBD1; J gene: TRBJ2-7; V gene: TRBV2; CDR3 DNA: TGTGCCAGCAGTGAAGCTCTGACAGGGGTTAAGTCCGAGCAGTACTTC; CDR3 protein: CASSEALTGVKSEQYF
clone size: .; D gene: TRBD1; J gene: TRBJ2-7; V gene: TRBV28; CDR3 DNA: TGTGCCAGCAGAACACTGGACAGGTTTTCCTACGAGCAGTACTTC; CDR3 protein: CASRTLDRFSYEQYF
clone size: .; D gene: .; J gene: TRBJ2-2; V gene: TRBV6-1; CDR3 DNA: TGTGCCACCGACAGCACCGGGGAGCTGTTTTTT; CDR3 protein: CATDSTGELFF
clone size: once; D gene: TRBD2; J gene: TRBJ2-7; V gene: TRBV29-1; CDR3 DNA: TGCAGCGCGGGACTAGCGGGATACCTGGACGAGCAGTACTTC; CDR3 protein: CSAGLAGYLDEQYF
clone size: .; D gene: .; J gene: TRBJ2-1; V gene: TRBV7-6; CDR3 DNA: TGTGCCAGCAGCCTTGACTCGTACAATGAGCAGTTCTTC; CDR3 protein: CASSLDSYNEQFF
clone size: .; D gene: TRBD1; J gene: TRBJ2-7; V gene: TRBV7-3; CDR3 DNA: TGTGCCAGCAGCTGGGACAGGGGCTACGAGCAGTACTTC; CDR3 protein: CASSWDRGYEQYF
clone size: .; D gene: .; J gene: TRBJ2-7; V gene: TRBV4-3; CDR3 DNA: TGCGCCAGCAGCCAAGCGCCCGCGTGGGCAGGGGTCTACGAGCAGTACTTC; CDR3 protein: CASSQAPAWAGVYEQYF
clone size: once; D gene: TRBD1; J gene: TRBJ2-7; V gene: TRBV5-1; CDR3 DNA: TGCGCCAGCAGCTTGTATACAGGGGGCGACGAGCAGTACTTC; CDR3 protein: CASSLYTGGDEQYF
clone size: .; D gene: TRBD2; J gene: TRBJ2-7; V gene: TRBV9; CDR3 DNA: TGTGCCAGCAGCGTAACACTAGCGGGAGGAGAGCAGTACTTC; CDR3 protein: CASSVTLAGGEQYF
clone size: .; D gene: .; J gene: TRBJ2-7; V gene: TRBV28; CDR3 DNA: TGTGCCAGCAGTCCCCCGCGGACAGAGACCCCCTACGAGCAGTACTTC; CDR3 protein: CASSPPRTETPYEQYF
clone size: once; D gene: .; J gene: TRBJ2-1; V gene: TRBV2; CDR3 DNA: TGTGCCAGCAGTTTTATCAATGAGCAGTTCTTC; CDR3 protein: CASSFINEQFF
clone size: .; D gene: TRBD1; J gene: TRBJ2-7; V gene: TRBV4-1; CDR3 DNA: TGCGCCAGCAGCCAAGATCGGACGGGACAGGGGTACGAGCAGTACTTC; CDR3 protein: CASSQDRTGQGYEQYF
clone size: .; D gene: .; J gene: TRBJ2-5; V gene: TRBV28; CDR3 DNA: TGTGCCAGCAGTTTACCTTCAGAGACCCAGTACTTC; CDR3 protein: CASSLPSETQYF
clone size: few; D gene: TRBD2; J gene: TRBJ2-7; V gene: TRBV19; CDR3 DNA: TGTGCCAGTAGTCCCCATAGCGGGAGTGCCTACGAGCAGTACTTC; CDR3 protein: CASSPHSGSAYEQYF